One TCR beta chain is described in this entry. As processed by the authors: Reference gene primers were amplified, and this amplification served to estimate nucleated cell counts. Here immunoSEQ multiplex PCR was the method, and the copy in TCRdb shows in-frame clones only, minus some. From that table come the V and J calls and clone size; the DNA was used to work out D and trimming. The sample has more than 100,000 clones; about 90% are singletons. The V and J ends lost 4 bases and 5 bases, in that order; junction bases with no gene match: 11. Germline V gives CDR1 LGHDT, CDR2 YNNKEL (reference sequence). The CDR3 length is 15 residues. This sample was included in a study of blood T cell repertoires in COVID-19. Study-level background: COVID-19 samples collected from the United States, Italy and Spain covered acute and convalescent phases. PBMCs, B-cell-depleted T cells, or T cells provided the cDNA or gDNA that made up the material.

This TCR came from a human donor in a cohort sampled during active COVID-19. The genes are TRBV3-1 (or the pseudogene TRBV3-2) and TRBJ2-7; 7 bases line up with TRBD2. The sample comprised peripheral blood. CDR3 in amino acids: CASSPRTSLSHEQYF. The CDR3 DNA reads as TGTGCCAGCAGCCCACGGACTAGTTTGAGCCACGAGCAGTACTTC.